There are a few counts of the clone carrying this T cell receptor beta chain. There are 12 residues in the CDR3. Trimming stripped 5 bases from V and 5 bases from J, with 10 bases between. Germline V gene lookup returns CDR1 DFQATT and CDR2 SNEGSKA (reference sequence). These data come from a study of CD8 T cells in Susac syndrome. Study overall: The sequenced Susac syndrome patients comprised five or six with active disease and roughly 8 in remission.

cDNA came from roughly 0.5 to 1 ug RNA primed by random hexamers. One entry per CDR3 protein results from TCRdb running MiXCR on the immunoSEQ multiplex PCR reads. Altogether around 140,000 distinct CDR3 sequences are present, over 90% being singletons, with the ten largest covering 0.13% to 0.15%. Sequencing of TCR beta was undertaken in CD8+ and CD4+ T cells derived from blood. TEMRA cells were FACS-enriched, with CD8+ and CD4+ T cells isolated negatively. The sequenced material came from CD4+ T cells from PBMCs. The rearrangement uses TRBV20-1 and TRBJ1-5, with D possibly matching TRBD1 (6 bases). This TCR came from a human donor with Susac syndrome. CDR3 DNA: TGCAGTGCTCAATCAGGGGATCAGCCCCAGCATTTT. Translation: CSAQSGDQPQHF.